This TCR beta chain derives from a study of CD8+CD57+ T cells in acquired aplastic anemia listed by TCRdb under 2018. The study in broad terms: On average, sorted CD4+ and CD8+ cells yielded around 3.5 ug of extracted DNA, with a range of roughly 0.17 to 30 ug. Mean read counts for healthy donor samples were roughly 10 million for CD4+ cells and 11.0 million for CD8+ cells. General findings and caveats noted by the study authors: Between patients and healthy controls, no significant difference in CD8+ Simpson's diversity was found (P=0.060). Around 27 CD8+ CDR3 sequences were found to be shared between patients and controls, but these sequences appeared to be highly expressed in patients and within the immunodominant clones of the patients.

Genomic DNA served as template for TCR beta VDJ combination and CDR3 sequence profiling. An Illumina HiSeq 2000 was the platform used for TCR repertoire sequencing. The study's own analysis went as follows. Repertoires were assessed using TRBV/TRBJ rearrangement plots, CDR3 size and DJ length profiles, and Simpson's diversity index. The most abundant DNA sequence in the deep sequencing data was taken as the immunodominant clone. CDR3 amino acid sequences were screened for sharing across subjects and were compared with published repertoires and the VDJdb database. TCRdb's own reprocessing of the public reads used fastp at Q25 and MiXCR and kept productive beta chains. Each entry merges the rows of one CDR3 protein and shows their most common DNA and genes. The V and J calls reflect TCRdb's pipeline rather than the authors' work. In all, the sample holds 400,000 to 450,000 distinct CDR3 sequences, and around 72% of those were seen once. The top ten clones comprise 4% of the sample.

A word on this clonotype: It lacks a known antigen. Base qualities are not provided; no much larger clone lies one nucleotide away.

In the study, sorted CD4+ and CD8+ blood T cells from patients with severe aplastic anemia and from healthy subjects underwent deep sequencing of TCR repertoires. Ficoll-Paque density gradient centrifugation was used to isolate peripheral blood mononuclear cells. Before DNA extraction, CD4+ and CD8+ T cells were sorted with FACS or magnetic beads. From a lookup of the germline V gene, CDR1 and CDR2 are SGHVS and FQNEAQ. Including cysteine and phenylalanine, the CDR3 has 17 amino acids. The CDR3 DNA has 51 bases and is translated from base 1. V was cut back by 7 bases and J by 7 bases, leaving a gap of 28 bases between them.

This sequence uses TRBV7-8 and TRBJ2-5, and possibly TRBD2, on 5 matching bases. Sequencing used sorted CD4+, CD8+, or CD8+CD57+ T cells (not recorded which) from PBMCs. The TCR sequence derives from a human donor in good health, serving as a control. DNA sequence: TGTGCCAGCATCTTGGTTCGGGCGGGCACCAGCCTGCTGACCCAGTACTTC. The encoded protein is CASILVRAGTSLLTQYF.